What follows are 8 T cell receptor beta chains derived from one specimen sequenced in a study of CD8 T cells in ankylosing spondylitis. Study-wide findings and caveats: Characteristic of ankylosing spondylitis blood, it appeared, was a TCR beta motif comprising several highly homologous variants.

From the 5' RACE reads, TCRdb called clonotypes with MiXCR, one entry per CDR3 protein. The profile shows around 480,000 distinct CDR3 sequences, over 15% of them singletons. What these receptors recognize is not known. The source material was blood, either unsorted or a sorted T cell fraction (not recorded which). These TCRs come from a male donor with ankylosing spondylitis.

Remarks on this clonotype: This clone may be a read error of a much larger clone one base away. The rearrangement joins TRBV7-9 to TRBJ2-1, with TRBD1 matching over 10 bases. J was trimmed by 7 bases and V by 2 bases; bases with no gene match: 5. This CDR3 is 15 amino acids long. CDR1 is SEHNR and CDR2 is FQNEAQ in the germline V gene (reference sequence). Here the CDR3 reads CASSLSDRGHNEQFF. In nucleotides, the CDR3 is TGTGCCAGCAGCTTAAGCGACAGGGGGCATAATGAGCAGTTCTTC.

This clonotype was found many times. This chain uses TRBV10-3 with TRBJ1-1, with 8 nucleotides matching TRBD1. V shed 2 bases and J 4 bases; nucleotides not matched to a gene: 6. The germline V gene encodes CDR1 ENHRY and CDR2 SYGVKD. The CDR3 covers 15 residues. CDR3 region: CAISERTGSSTEAFF. CDR3 in DNA: TGTGCCATCAGTGAGCGGACAGGGAGCAGCACTGAAGCTTTCTTT.

The chain is built from TRBV20-1 and TRBJ2-3; the match to TRBD2 covers 8 bases. In germline, CDR1 is DFQATT, CDR2 SNEGSKA (reference sequence). V shed 5 bases, J shed 3 bases, and the junction held 7 bases outside the gene matches. The CDR3 runs to 14 residues. The CDR3 DNA sequence: TGCAGTGCTCCCATTAGCGGGGTTACAGATACGCAGTATTTT. This gives the protein CSAPISGVTDTQYF.

This clonotype was counted a few times. The chain couples TRBV5-1 to TRBJ2-2, with 7 bases that match TRBD2. Germline lookup yields CDR1 SGHRS and CDR2 YFSETQ. The CDR3 sequence is 17 residues long. V shed 3 bases, J shed 6 bases, and the junction held 14 bases outside the gene matches. The CDR3 protein is CASSSVLGLPAAGELFF. CDR3 DNA sequence: TGCGCCAGCAGCTCCGTCCTGGGACTACCGGCTGCCGGGGAGCTGTTTTTT.

The CDR3: CASSLEGLAATYEQYF. CDR3 bases: TGCGCCAGCAGCTTGGAGGGTTTAGCGGCCACCTACGAGCAGTACTTC. The chain is built from TRBV5-1 and TRBJ2-7, with a tentative D call TRBD2 (6 bases). The CDR3 consists of 16 residues. Germline assignment: CDR1 SGHRS and CDR2 YFSETQ. Trimming stripped 0 bases from V and 2 bases from J, with 15 bases between.

The CDR3 nucleotides are TGTGCCAGCAGTTTATCCCCTGGTAATCAGCCCCAGCATTTT. It yields the protein CASSLSPGNQPQHF. The chain is built from TRBV28 and TRBJ1-5; no clear D gene. The CDR3 runs 14 residues. The germline V gene encodes CDR1 MDHEN and CDR2 SYDVKM. Trimming cost V 1 base and J 4 bases, with 8 bases left between them. Combining the CDR3 with reference TRBV28 and TRBJ1-5 gives the whole variable domain DVKVTQSSRYLVKRTGEKVFLECVQDMDHENMFWYRQDPGLGLRLIYFSYDVKMKEKGDIPEGYSVSREKKERFSLILESASTNQTSMYLCASSLSPGNQPQHFGDGTRLSIL.

The chain recombines TRBV7-9 with TRBJ1-2, with 8 bases matching TRBD1. CDR1 SEHNR and CDR2 FQNEAQ come from the germline V gene (reference sequence). The CDR3 loop spans 14 amino acids. Unmatched junction bases numbered 4, after V lost 4 bases and J lost 3 bases. The CDR3 is CASSSGQGDYGYTF. In nucleotides, the CDR3 is TGTGCCAGCAGCTCCGGACAGGGAGACTATGGCTACACCTTC.

The genes are TRBV7-2 and TRBJ1-2; D is ambiguous. CDR1 is SGHTA and CDR2 is FQGNSA in the germline V gene. This CDR3 is built from 15 residues. V gave up 2 bases and J gave up 6 bases, with 16 bases separating them. CDR3 nucleotides: TGTGCCAGCAGCTTAAGTTCGTCAGGTGGGGATGGCTACACCTTC. The encoded protein is CASSLSSSGGDGYTF.